Listed below are T cell receptor beta chains from one sample, sequenced in a study of shared clonotypes between healthy human individuals. Clones were sequenced by immunoSEQ multiplex PCR, and TCRdb holds only the in-frame ones, with some missing. The sample includes around 500,000 clones, around 75% of them seen just once. The sample taken for sequencing was PBMCs. These receptors were taken from a woman aged 40 to 49 in good health. Some clones in this sample may be carry-over from other donors' samples. CDR3s include the opening cysteine and the closing phenylalanine or tryptophan. A D gene is named only where the DNA matches it firmly. Size is stated for part of the rows, as once, few or many counts, or as a class when the clone is expanded.

j_call: TRBJ2-2; clone_size: -; d_call: -; v_call: TRBV6-5; cdr3_aa: CASSYSQGVTGELFF; cdr3_nt: TGTGCCAGCAGTTACTCCCAGGGTGTCACCGGGGAGCTGTTTTTT
j_call: TRBJ1-2; clone_size: few; d_call: TRBD1; v_call: TRBV9; cdr3_aa: CASSPWTGSGYTF; cdr3_nt: TGTGCCAGCAGCCCCTGGACAGGGAGTGGCTACACCTTC
j_call: TRBJ2-1; clone_size: -; d_call: -; v_call: TRBV5-1; cdr3_aa: CASSFSAGANEQFF; cdr3_nt: TGCGCCAGCAGCTTTTCGGCAGGGGCGAATGAGCAGTTCTTC
j_call: TRBJ2-2; clone_size: -; d_call: -; v_call: TRBV11-2; cdr3_aa: CASSLGAQGITGELFF; cdr3_nt: TGTGCCAGCAGCTTAGGGGCACAGGGCATCACCGGGGAGCTGTTTTTT
j_call: TRBJ1-1; clone_size: few; d_call: -; v_call: TRBV15; cdr3_aa: CATSENTEAFF; cdr3_nt: TGTGCCACCTCAGAGAACACTGAAGCTTTCTTT
j_call: TRBJ2-2; clone_size: -; d_call: -; v_call: TRBV7-3; cdr3_aa: CASSLAGRSTGELFF; cdr3_nt: TGTGCCAGCAGCTTAGCGGGCCGGTCCACCGGGGAGCTGTTTTTT
j_call: TRBJ2-7; clone_size: -; d_call: -; v_call: TRBV4-2; cdr3_aa: CASSLQGTNEQYF; cdr3_nt: TGTGCCAGCAGCCTTCAGGGGACCAACGAGCAGTACTTC
j_call: TRBJ1-2; clone_size: -; d_call: -; v_call: TRBV6-1; cdr3_aa: CASSETANFGYGYTF; cdr3_nt: TGTGCCAGCAGTGAAACAGCGAACTTCGGCTATGGCTACACCTTC
j_call: TRBJ2-1; clone_size: -; d_call: TRBD2; v_call: TRBV6-1; cdr3_aa: CASSVRDYSYNEQFF; cdr3_nt: TGTGCCAGCAGTGTCCGGGACTATTCTTACAATGAGCAGTTCTTC
j_call: TRBJ2-7; clone_size: -; d_call: TRBD2; v_call: TRBV28; cdr3_aa: CASSPGTSGYYEQYF; cdr3_nt: TGTGCCAGCAGTCCCGGGACTAGCGGATACTACGAGCAGTACTTC
j_call: TRBJ2-7; clone_size: -; d_call: -; v_call: TRBV5-4; cdr3_aa: CASSLTDSSYEQYF; cdr3_nt: TGTGCCAGCAGCTTGACAGATAGCTCCTACGAGCAGTACTTC
j_call: TRBJ1-3; clone_size: -; d_call: -; v_call: TRBV6-6; cdr3_aa: CASTLEGTGNTIYF; cdr3_nt: TGTGCCAGCACCCTTGAAGGGACCGGAAACACCATATATTTT
j_call: TRBJ2-6; clone_size: few; d_call: TRBD2; v_call: TRBV4-1; cdr3_aa: CASSQSGTSGRGGANVLTF; cdr3_nt: TGCGCCAGCAGCCAATCTGGGACTAGCGGGAGAGGGGGGGCCAACGTCCTGACTTTC
j_call: TRBJ2-7; clone_size: -; d_call: -; v_call: TRBV29-1; cdr3_aa: CSGMGQFYEQYF; cdr3_nt: TGCAGCGGAATGGGACAATTCTACGAGCAGTACTTC
j_call: TRBJ2-2; clone_size: -; d_call: TRBD2; v_call: TRBV19; cdr3_aa: CASSKRAGTNTGELFF; cdr3_nt: TGTGCCAGTAGTAAGAGAGCGGGAACGAACACCGGGGAGCTGTTTTTT
j_call: TRBJ1-3; clone_size: -; d_call: TRBD1; v_call: TRBV30; cdr3_aa: CAWSVDRASGNTIYF; cdr3_nt: TGTGCCTGGAGTGTGGACAGGGCTTCGGGAAACACCATATATTTT
j_call: TRBJ2-3; clone_size: -; d_call: -; v_call: TRBV5-6; cdr3_aa: CASSLRTTTDTQYF; cdr3_nt: TGTGCCAGCAGCTTGCGGACTACCACAGATACGCAGTATTTT
j_call: TRBJ2-1; clone_size: -; d_call: -; v_call: TRBV19; cdr3_aa: CASSIGGGLAYNEQFF; cdr3_nt: TGTGCCAGTAGTATAGGGGGCGGTCTGGCCTACAATGAGCAGTTCTTC
j_call: TRBJ2-1; clone_size: -; d_call: -; v_call: TRBV5-5; cdr3_aa: CASGTGTGYNEQFF; cdr3_nt: TGTGCCAGCGGGACCGGGACCGGTTACAATGAGCAGTTCTTC
j_call: TRBJ2-1; clone_size: -; d_call: TRBD2; v_call: TRBV7-9; cdr3_aa: CASSRRLAVSEQFF; cdr3_nt: TGTGCCAGCAGCCGGAGACTAGCAGTGAGTGAGCAGTTCTTC
j_call: TRBJ1-1; clone_size: -; d_call: TRBD1; v_call: TRBV5-5; cdr3_aa: CASSLVLTGSSTEAFF; cdr3_nt: TGTGCCAGCAGCTTGGTATTGACAGGGTCTTCCACTGAAGCTTTCTTT
j_call: TRBJ1-1; clone_size: -; d_call: -; v_call: TRBV7-9; cdr3_aa: CASSSDRTNTEAFF; cdr3_nt: TGTGCCAGCAGCTCCGACAGGACGAACACTGAAGCTTTCTTT
j_call: TRBJ2-3; clone_size: -; d_call: TRBD2; v_call: TRBV7-3; cdr3_aa: CASSLGLAQPDTQYF; cdr3_nt: TGTGCCAGCAGCTTAGGACTAGCCCAGCCAGATACGCAGTATTTT
j_call: TRBJ2-7; clone_size: -; d_call: -; v_call: TRBV30; cdr3_aa: CAWARGGATPREQYF; cdr3_nt: TGTGCCTGGGCTCGAGGGGGGGCGACCCCACGGGAGCAGTACTTC
j_call: TRBJ2-2; clone_size: -; d_call: TRBD2; v_call: TRBV14; cdr3_aa: CASSLRSGSFSTGELFF; cdr3_nt: TGTGCCAGCAGCCTCCGTAGCGGGAGCTTCTCCACCGGGGAGCTGTTTTTT
j_call: TRBJ2-7; clone_size: -; d_call: TRBD1; v_call: TRBV4-1; cdr3_aa: CASSQALARDRRHSYEQYF; cdr3_nt: TGCGCCAGCAGCCAAGCCCTGGCTCGGGACAGGCGGCACTCCTACGAGCAGTACTTC
j_call: TRBJ2-7; clone_size: many; d_call: -; v_call: TRBV28; cdr3_aa: CASSPPTGLSYEQYF; cdr3_nt: TGTGCCAGCAGCCCCCCCACCGGGCTCTCCTACGAGCAGTACTTC
j_call: TRBJ2-7; clone_size: -; d_call: -; v_call: TRBV30; cdr3_aa: CAGIDSYSSYEQYF; cdr3_nt: TGTGCCGGGATCGACTCGTATAGCTCCTACGAGCAGTACTTC
j_call: TRBJ1-2; clone_size: -; d_call: TRBD1; v_call: TRBV5-4; cdr3_aa: CASSLVGGGGYGYTF; cdr3_nt: TGTGCCAGCAGCTTGGTGGGAGGGGGCGGCTATGGCTACACCTTC
j_call: TRBJ1-4; clone_size: -; d_call: TRBD1; v_call: TRBV7-2; cdr3_aa: CASTMGRGSEKLFF; cdr3_nt: TGTGCCAGCACCATGGGCAGGGGGTCGGAAAAACTGTTTTTT
j_call: TRBJ1-4; clone_size: -; d_call: -; v_call: TRBV4-1; cdr3_aa: CASSQQGGSDEKLFF; cdr3_nt: TGCGCCAGCAGCCAACAGGGAGGGTCTGATGAAAAACTGTTTTTT
j_call: TRBJ1-5; clone_size: -; d_call: -; v_call: TRBV19; cdr3_aa: CATAGTYIQPQHF; cdr3_nt: TGTGCCACCGCGGGGACGTATATCCAGCCCCAGCATTTT
j_call: TRBJ2-5; clone_size: -; d_call: TRBD1; v_call: TRBV19; cdr3_aa: CASSIRQGSETQYF; cdr3_nt: TGTGCCAGTAGTATCAGACAGGGAAGCGAGACCCAGTACTTC
j_call: TRBJ1-1; clone_size: -; d_call: -; v_call: TRBV9; cdr3_aa: CASSASQDIAEAFF; cdr3_nt: TGTGCCAGCAGCGCCTCACAGGATATCGCTGAAGCTTTCTTT
j_call: TRBJ1-2; clone_size: -; d_call: -; v_call: TRBV28; cdr3_aa: CASSDGLYGYTF; cdr3_nt: TGTGCCAGCAGTGACGGACTCTATGGCTACACCTTC
j_call: TRBJ2-3; clone_size: -; d_call: -; v_call: TRBV6-5; cdr3_aa: CASSYLDTQYF; cdr3_nt: TGTGCCAGCAGTTATCTAGATACGCAGTATTTT
j_call: TRBJ1-5; clone_size: -; d_call: -; v_call: TRBV6-4; cdr3_aa: CASSDSCRVNQPQHF; cdr3_nt: TGTGCCAGCAGTGACTCTTGCAGGGTCAATCAGCCCCAGCATTTT
j_call: TRBJ2-1; clone_size: few; d_call: -; v_call: TRBV7-7; cdr3_aa: CASSLALSPQHNEQFF; cdr3_nt: TGTGCTAGCAGCTTAGCGTTATCCCCGCAGCACAATGAGCAGTTCTTC
j_call: TRBJ2-7; clone_size: few; d_call: TRBD1; v_call: TRBV28; cdr3_aa: CASSSGQGPTEQYF; cdr3_nt: TGTGCCAGCAGTTCGGGACAGGGGCCTACGGAGCAGTACTTC
j_call: TRBJ2-7; clone_size: -; d_call: -; v_call: TRBV14; cdr3_aa: CASSQRVAYEQYF; cdr3_nt: TGTGCCAGCAGCCAACGTGTGGCCTACGAGCAGTACTTC
j_call: TRBJ2-2; clone_size: few; d_call: -; v_call: TRBV29-1; cdr3_aa: CSVGNGNTGELFF; cdr3_nt: TGCAGCGTTGGAAACGGTAACACCGGGGAGCTGTTTTTT